This TCR beta chain was obtained from a study of blood T cell repertoires in COVID-19. The CDR3 spans 14 residues. V was clipped by 6 bases and J by 1 base, with 12 bases between them. Germline V lookup: CDR1 LNHDA, CDR2 SQIVND (reference sequence). Here immunoSEQ multiplex PCR was the method, and the copy in TCRdb shows in-frame clones only, minus some. The sample has a few hundred thousand clones, about nine tenths seen once. The receptor was derived from a middle-aged man who had recovered from COVID-19. The rearrangement links TRBV19 to TRBJ1-2; possible D gene TRBD1, 5 bases. Sequenced material: PBMCs or T cells enriched from blood (not recorded which). Here the CDR3 reads CASSLWGNNYGYTF. The CDR3 nucleotides are TGTGCCAGTAGCTTGTGGGGCAATAACTATGGCTACACCTTC.